Sequencing of this TCR beta chain was carried out in a study of PD-L1 blockade in urothelial cancer. In the study overall: Blood analysis was done at 3 weeks (second dose) and 6 weeks after treatment began. The median number of T cells present in blood samples was 140,000 to 150,000.

As for this clone: What it recognizes is unknown.

Time point denoted: peripheral blood 6 weeks after treatment start. Study outcomes and limitations: It was durable-benefit patients whose tumor-associated blood clones expanded more at 3 weeks.

This table comes from immunoSEQ multiplex PCR, and its TCRdb copy is limited to in-frame clones, with some not included. Of 95,000 to 150,000 clones in the sample, roughly 83% were seen once. This sequence originates from a man aged 50-59 years with urothelial cancer. Material: PBMCs, obtained around atezolizumab (anti-PD-L1) treatment.

This chain's CDR3 is CASSPLAGVGHEQFF. CDR3 nucleotide sequence: TGCGCCAGCAGTCCACTAGCGGGAGTGGGCCATGAGCAGTTCTTC. The chain recombines TRBV10-2 with TRBJ2-1; 11 bases map to TRBD2. With 5 bases clipped from V and 8 bases from J, the junction kept 8 bases outside the gene matches. Germline-derived CDR1 and CDR2 are WSHSY and SAAADI. The CDR3 is 15 amino acids.